The 6 T cell receptor beta chains reported below all come from one sample, sequenced in a study of blood T cell repertoires in COVID-19. Sequencing used immunoSEQ multiplex PCR; TCRdb keeps in-frame clones, though not all of them. The data contain approximately 35,000 clones, 80% to 90% of them singletons. Sequenced sample: peripheral blood. These receptors originate from a man aged 60 to 75 with active COVID-19.

This clone has just a few counts. J is TRBJ1-3 and V is TRBV5-6; TRBD1 matches 8 bases. With V trimmed by 5 bases and J by 10 bases, 8 bases remained unmatched. The germline V gene encodes CDR1 SGHDT and CDR2 YYEEEE. The CDR3 consists of 13 residues. CDR3 loop: CASSRQGKPTIYF. In DNA form, the CDR3 reads TGTGCCAGCAGTCGACAGGGGAAGCCGACCATATATTTT.

The CDR3 region has the DNA TGTGCCAGCAGTTCGATTACAGGGAACTATGGCTACACCTTC. It codes for CASSSITGNYGYTF. This chain uses TRBV27 with TRBJ1-2; D perhaps matches TRBD1 (6 bases). The germline V gene has CDR1 MNHEY and CDR2 SMNVEV (reference sequence). CDR3 size: 14 residues. Trimming took 4 bases from V and 2 from J, leaving 11 bases between them.

This sequence joins TRBV3-1 (or the pseudogene TRBV3-2) and TRBJ2-3; a possible D gene is TRBD2 (7 bases). Germline V gives CDR1 LGHDT, CDR2 YNNKEL (reference sequence). The CDR3 is made up of 15 amino acids. V was pared by 4 bases and J by 0 bases, with 11 bases between. CDR3 residues: CASSRKGGSTDTQYF. The CDR3 DNA is TGTGCCAGCAGCCGGAAGGGGGGGAGCACAGATACGCAGTATTTT.

The chain combines TRBV7-3 with TRBJ1-2; 9 bases match TRBD1. CDR3 size: 12 residues. CDR1 and CDR2 from the germline V gene are SGHTA and FQGTGA. The junction had 9 bases not matched to a gene; V was cut back by 5 bases and J by 14 bases. Here the CDR3 reads CASSPTDRGLTF. CDR3 sequence (DNA): TGTGCCAGCAGCCCAACGGACAGGGGTCTGACCTTC.

With respect to this clone: One junction end does not reproduce the germline sequence, and a read error may be involved. This chain links TRBV7-7 with TRBJ2-6; 7 nucleotides agree with TRBD1. CDR1 and CDR2 from the germline V gene are SSHAT and FNYEAQ (reference sequence). This CDR3 comprises 19 residues. This chain's CDR3 is CASSPTGVSPLFGANVLTF. CDR3 DNA: TGTGCTAGCAGCCCCACAGGGGTGTCTCCTCTCTTTGGGGCCAACGTCCTGACTTTC.

The rearrangement links TRBV11-2 to TRBJ2-7; 11 nucleotides line up with TRBD2. From germline, CDR1 is SGHAT and CDR2 FQNNGV. Trimming cost V 5 bases and J 5 bases; bases outside gene matches: 8. The length of the CDR3 is 15 residues. Written as DNA, the CDR3 is TGTGCCAGCAGCCTGTCGACTAGCGGGAAAAACGAGCAGTACTTC. Encoded protein: CASSLSTSGKNEQYF.